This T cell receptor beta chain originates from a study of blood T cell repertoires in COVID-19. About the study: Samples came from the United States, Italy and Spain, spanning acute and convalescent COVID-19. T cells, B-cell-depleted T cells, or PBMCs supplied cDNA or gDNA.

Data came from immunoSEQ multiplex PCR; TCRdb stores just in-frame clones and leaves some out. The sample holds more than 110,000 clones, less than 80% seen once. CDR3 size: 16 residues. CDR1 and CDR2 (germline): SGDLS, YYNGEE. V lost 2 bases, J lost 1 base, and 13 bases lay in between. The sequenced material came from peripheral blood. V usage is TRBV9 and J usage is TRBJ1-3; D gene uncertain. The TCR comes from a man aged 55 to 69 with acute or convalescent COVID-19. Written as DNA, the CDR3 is TGTGCCAGCAGCGTGGACGTAGGAGGGTCTGGAAACACCATATATTTT. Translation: CASSVDVGGSGNTIYF.